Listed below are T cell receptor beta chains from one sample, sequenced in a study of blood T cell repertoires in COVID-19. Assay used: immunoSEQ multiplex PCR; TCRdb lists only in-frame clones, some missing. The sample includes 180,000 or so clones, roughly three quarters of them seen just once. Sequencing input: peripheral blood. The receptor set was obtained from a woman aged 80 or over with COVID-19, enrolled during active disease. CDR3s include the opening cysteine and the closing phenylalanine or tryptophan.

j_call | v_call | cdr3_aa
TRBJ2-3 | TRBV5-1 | CASSLGLAGVDTQYF
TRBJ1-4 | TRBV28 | CASSPLTGEGREKLFF
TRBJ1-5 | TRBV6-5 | CASTRTGGSNQPQHF
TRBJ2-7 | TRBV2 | CASSAYRGPYEQYF
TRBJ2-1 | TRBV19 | CASSARGSSYNEQFF
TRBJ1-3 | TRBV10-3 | CAISGAQTGDTIYF
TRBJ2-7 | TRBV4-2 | CASSLLAGVYEQYF
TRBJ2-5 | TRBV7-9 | CASSYLAALETQYF
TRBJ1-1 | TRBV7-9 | CASSLKTVPEAFF
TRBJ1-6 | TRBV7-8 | CASSWGTGDYNSPLHF
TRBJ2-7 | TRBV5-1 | CASSLWGVWEQYF
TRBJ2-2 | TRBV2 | CASSGATRPGELFF
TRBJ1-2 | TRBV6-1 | CASSEPGREGYTF
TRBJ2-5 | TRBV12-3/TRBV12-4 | CASSVAVETQYF
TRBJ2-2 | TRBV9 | CASSAWGAGELFF
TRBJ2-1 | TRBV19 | CASSIRLAGANEQFF
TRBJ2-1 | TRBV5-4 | CASSSPGGNNEQFF
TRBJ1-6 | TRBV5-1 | CASSPGQGGSPLHF
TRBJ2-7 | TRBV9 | CASSISTGSAYEQYF
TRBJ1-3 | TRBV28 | CATRRGPGNTIYF
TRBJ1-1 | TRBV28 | CASSFGGTEAFF
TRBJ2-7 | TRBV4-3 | CASSQEGGLAGAYEQYF
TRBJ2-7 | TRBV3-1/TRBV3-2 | CASSQVIPYEQYF